This TCR beta chain is drawn from a study of post-analysis software for immune sequencing data. The wider study: Relapsing-remitting, secondary progressive and progressive-relapsing multiple sclerosis courses were included.

Findings and caveats of the study: A handful of TRBV segments (TRBV5-6, TRBV5-1 and TRBV20-1 among them) occurred more frequently in patients than in controls. F measure showed strong co-clustering of same-batch samples. A significant reduction in normalized Chao1 diversity was observed in multiple sclerosis patients versus controls.

Note on this clonotype: Its antigen is unknown.

Included in the TCR beta cDNA libraries were unique molecular identifiers. The yield from approximately 1 to 10 million T cells was 500,000 or so cDNA molecules in total. Each CDR3 protein is one row after TCRdb ran MiXCR on the PCR reads. The sample records 600,000 to 750,000 distinct CDR3 sequences, over 45% being singletons. The CDR3 is 14 amino acids. V was pared by 6 bases and J by 1 base, with 5 bases of the junction left unmatched. From germline, CDR1 is SGHRS and CDR2 YFSETQ. The receptor was isolated from a girl aged 2-10 years with multiple sclerosis. V and J are TRBV5-1 and TRBJ2-5; 8 bases line up with TRBD2. Sequenced material: blood. The DNA of the CDR3 is TGCGCCAGCACGGCGCGGGGGGCCCAAGAGACCCAGTACTTC. Translation gives CASTARGAQETQYF.